Included here is one T cell receptor beta chain sequence, with context. TCRdb itself ran the 5' RACE reads through MiXCR, one entry per CDR3 protein. The sample has a few hundred thousand distinct CDR3 sequences, 20% seen once. This specimen belongs to a study of CD8 T cells in ankylosing spondylitis. Trimming left V 4 bases short and J 4 bases short, with 13 bases between. This CDR3 contains 15 residues. Germline-derived CDR1 and CDR2 are KGHDR and SFDVKD. V gene TRBV24-1 combines with J gene TRBJ2-1, with D hard to call. The sequence was collected from a female donor with ankylosing spondylitis or in good health (not recorded which). Sequencing used blood, either unsorted or a sorted T cell fraction (not recorded which). For the CDR3, the DNA is TGTGCCACCAGTGACCCTCTCGGTCGGTACAATGAGCAGTTCTTC. This gives the protein CATSDPLGRYNEQFF.